This TCR beta chain was found in a study of early T cells in non-severe SARS-CoV-2 infection. TCRdb reprocessed the 5' RACE reads with MiXCR, giving one entry per CDR3 protein. The sample has approximately 83,000 distinct CDR3 sequences, around 15% seen once; the top ten hold 3%. This clonotype was counted between two and nine times. V trimming: 4 bases; J trimming: 2 bases; junction bases outside the gene matches: 2. CDR1 and CDR2 from the germline V gene are DFQATT and SNEGSKA (reference sequence). This CDR3 has 12 amino acids. The V gene is TRBV20-1, the J gene TRBJ2-7, with 7 bases lining up with TRBD1. The receptor was derived from an adult who was a healthcare worker with PCR-confirmed SARS-CoV-2 infection or an uninfected control (not recorded which). The source material was whole blood. In nucleotides, the CDR3 is TGCAGTGCTAACAGGGGAGCCTACGAGCAGTACTTC. This codes for CSANRGAYEQYF.